This T cell receptor (beta chain) was retrieved from a study of cytomegalovirus exposure and HLA in healthy donors. The germline V gene encodes CDR1 SGHDT and CDR2 YYEEEE. V lost 3 bases and J lost 1, with 7 bases in between. The CDR3 totals 14 residues. 13 Jbeta primers and 60 Vbeta primers were used for the PCR. This table comes from immunoSEQ multiplex PCR, and its TCRdb copy is limited to in-frame clones, with some not included. The repertoire holds 250,000 to 350,000 clones, with 70% to 90% as singletons. The sequenced material came from PBMCs. The chain has TRBV5-6 and TRBJ2-2, with D tentatively TRBD2 (6 bases). The source is a woman between 18 and 29 years old in good health and CMV-seronegative. CDR3 nucleotide sequence: TGTGCCAGCAGCTGGGGAGGGAACACCGGGGAGCTGTTTTTT. Its translation is CASSWGGNTGELFF.